The 22 T cell receptor beta chains in this list originate from one sample, sequenced in a study of T cells in women clearing cervical HPV infection. Method: immunoSEQ multiplex PCR; TCRdb's copy keeps in-frame clones and lacks some. The sample holds tens of thousands of clones. The sequenced sample consisted of blood buffy coat. These receptors all come from a woman aged 18 to 75 with a cervical HPV16 infection that either progressed to CIN3+ or cleared (not recorded which).

Comments on this clone: The read ends 3 residues early relative to the CDR3; the germline J gene fills the gap. The rearrangement links TRBV20-1 to TRBJ1-4; TRBD1 is a possible D gene (6 bases). This CDR3 contains 14 residues. V lost 4 bases to trimming and J lost 4 bases, with 13 bases between them. CDR1 and CDR2 (germline): DFQATT, SNEGSKA (reference sequence). The sequenced part of the CDR3 DNA is TGCAGTGCTACCGCCAGGGGTATTAATGAAAAA. This gives the protein CSATARGINEK. The entire CDR3 sequence reads CSATARGINEKLFF.

As regards this clone: The CDR3 end is not reached by the read, which stops 3 residues before it; the germline J gene fills it in. The V call is TRBV7-2, the J call TRBJ2-1; D is unresolved. The CDR3 sequence is 14 residues long. The germline V gene has CDR1 SGHTA and CDR2 FQGNSA. V dropped 4 bases and J dropped 9 bases, with 16 bases sitting between them. The sequenced CDR3 bases are TGTGCCAGCAGCTCCAGATACCCCAACCCTGAG. Translating it yields CASSSRYPNPE. The whole CDR3 sequence is CASSSRYPNPEQFF.

In the case of this clone: The read falls 3 residues short of the CDR3 end, and the missing part is taken from the germline J gene. This chain uses TRBV11-2 with TRBJ2-3, with 9 bases aligning to TRBD2. Germline loops: CDR1 SGHAT, CDR2 FQNNGV. The CDR3 has 14 residues. The CDR3 DNA, read in part, is TGTGCCAGCAGCCTCGGGACTAGCAAAGAGACG. Translating it yields CASSLGTSKET. The whole CDR3 sequence reads CASSLGTSKETQYF.

Details on this clone: The DNA ends 3 residues before the CDR3 does, and the rest of the CDR3 is filled in from the germline J gene. This chain joins TRBV18 and TRBJ1-4, with 8 bases lining up with TRBD1. This CDR3 spans 15 amino acids. Trimming cost V 2 bases and J 6 bases; bases outside gene matches: 5. Germline lookup yields CDR1 KGHSH and CDR2 LQKENI. CDR3 loop: CASSPETGDDEKLFF. The sequenced CDR3 bases are TGTGCCAGCTCACCAGAGACAGGGGACGATGAAAAA.

The CDR3 is CASSLGPGSSYEQYF. CDR3 DNA (partial): TGTGCCAGCAGCTTGGGTCCGGGTTCCTCCTACGAG. V is TRBV5-5 and J is TRBJ2-7, with D hard to call. The CDR3 goes on 3 residues after the read ends, and that part is filled in from the germline J gene. Trimming took 0 bases from V and 0 from J, leaving 10 bases between them. The germline gives CDR1 SGHKS, CDR2 YYEKEE (reference sequence). The CDR3 has 15 residues.

The part of the CDR3 DNA that was read is TGTGCCAGCAGTGACGCCCAGCGGGGGGGTTACGAG. This sequence encodes CASSDAQRGGYE. The whole CDR3 sequence reads CASSDAQRGGYEQYF. The chain has TRBV2 and TRBJ2-7; 10 bases line up with TRBD2. From the germline J gene comes the end of the CDR3, since the read stops 3 residues before it. V lost 3 bases to trimming and J lost 4 bases; unmatched junction nucleotides: 6. The CDR3 covers 15 residues. Germline V gene sequence: CDR1 SNHLY, CDR2 FYNNEI.

Comments on this clone: The read stops 3 residues short of the end of the CDR3; the missing end is completed from the germline J gene. The chain recombines TRBV5-1 with TRBJ2-6, with 8 bases identical to TRBD1. There are 19 residues in the CDR3. CDR1 and CDR2 (germline): SGHRS, YFSETQ. The junction had 11 bases not matched to a gene; V was cut back by 3 bases and J by 0 bases. The CDR3 spells CASSYPDRAQNSGANVLTF. The DNA read from the CDR3 is TGCGCCAGCAGCTACCCGGACAGGGCACAGAACTCTGGGGCCAACGTC.

CDR3 bases read: TGTGCCAGCTCACCACCGGGGGCTCGGTACAATGAG. It translates to CASSPPGARYNE. The whole CDR3 sequence is CASSPPGARYNEQFF. The rearrangement uses TRBV18 and TRBJ2-1, with a tentative D call TRBD1 (6 bases). The read gets to within 3 residues of the CDR3 end, and the germline J gene fills in the rest. The germline CDR1 and CDR2 sequences are KGHSH and LQKENI. V shed 0 bases and J shed 4 bases, with 10 bases lying between them. The CDR3 runs 15 residues.

Comment on this clone: Coverage ceases 3 residues before the CDR3 finishes, and the germline J gene fills in the end. The rearrangement uses TRBV18 and TRBJ2-7, with 8 nucleotides matching TRBD2. Losses at the gene ends were 2 bases for V and 1 base for J; bases not matched to a gene: 7. Germline V lookup: CDR1 KGHSH, CDR2 LQKENI. This CDR3 has 16 amino acids. CDR3 bases read: TGTGCCAGCTCACCAACGGCGGGGGGCGGGTCCTACGAG. Amino acid sequence: CASSPTAGGGSYE. The CDR3 as a whole reads CASSPTAGGGSYEQYF.

Concerning this clone: With the read ending 3 residues before the CDR3 end, the germline J gene is used to fill in that end. This chain connects TRBV5-1 to TRBJ2-7; D is possibly TRBD1 (5 bases). CDR1 and CDR2 from the germline V gene are SGHRS and YFSETQ. V was shortened by 0 bases and J by 2 bases, with 9 bases between the two germline ends. CDR3 size: 14 residues. CDR3 in amino acids: CASSLDQGAYEQYF. Incomplete CDR3 DNA: TGCGCCAGCAGCTTGGATCAAGGGGCCTACGAG.

Remarks on this clone: The read is 3 residues too short to cover the CDR3 end, so that end is filled in from the germline J gene. The chain uses TRBV18 and TRBJ2-7; a weak D match, TRBD2 (5 bases). This CDR3 has 15 amino acids. V was shortened by 5 bases and J by 3 bases, with 17 bases between the two germline ends. Germline V lookup: CDR1 KGHSH, CDR2 LQKENI. CDR3 in amino acids: CASSSSAGNYYEQYF. The covered CDR3 bases are TGTGCCAGCTCATCCTCCGCGGGCAATTACTACGAG.

Points on this clone: The read finishes 3 residues shy of the CDR3 end, and the germline J gene is used to complete it. This chain connects TRBV6-1 to TRBJ1-2; 10 bases are shared with TRBD1. The CDR3 is made up of 15 amino acids. CDR1 is MNHNS, CDR2 SASEGT, per germline. J gave up 5 bases and V 2 bases, and 5 bases lay outside the gene matches. The CDR3 region is CASSEMGQGMYGYTF. Incomplete CDR3 DNA: TGTGCCAGCAGTGAAATGGGACAGGGGATGTATGGC.

To note about this clone: The read halts 3 residues ahead of the CDR3 end, with the missing end drawn from the germline J gene. The gene calls are TRBV7-2 and TRBJ2-7; D call uncertain. The V gene lost 2 bases and the J gene lost 6 bases, with 8 bases spanning the gap. The CDR3 loop spans 12 amino acids. Germline CDR1 SGHTA, CDR2 FQGNSA. The DNA read from the CDR3 is TGTGCCAGCAGCTTACGGGTTACCGAG. It translates to CASSLRVTE. The CDR3 in its entirety is CASSLRVTEQYF.

Concerning this clone: The read ends 3 residues shy of where the CDR3 ends; the end is completed using the germline J gene. This sequence joins TRBV12-3 or TRBV12-4 and TRBJ2-1, with 11 positions matching TRBD1. The CDR3 has 15 amino acids. V trimming: 7 bases; J trimming: 4 bases; junction bases outside the gene matches: 6. CDR3 DNA (partial): TGTGCCAGCAACTCGGGACAGGGGGGATACAATGAG. Translated, it gives CASNSGQGGYNE. The whole CDR3 protein reads CASNSGQGGYNEQFF.

As concerns this clone: The CDR3 goes on 3 residues after the read ends, and that part is filled in from the germline J gene. This sequence joins TRBV20-1 and TRBJ2-7; possibly TRBD2 for D (5 bases). Germline assignment: CDR1 DFQATT and CDR2 SNEGSKA (reference sequence). There are 11 residues in the CDR3. V lost 5 bases and J lost 5, with 10 bases in between. CDR3 amino acids: CSASSIDEQYF. CDR3 bases read: TGCAGTGCTTCTAGCATTGACGAG.

Remarks on this clone: The sequence runs out 3 residues before the end of the CDR3; the remainder is reconstructed from the germline J gene. This sequence joins TRBV7-2 and TRBJ1-5; 10 bases are shared with TRBD1. J was trimmed by 6 bases and V by 5 bases; bases with no gene match: 1. The length of the CDR3 is 13 residues. Germline CDR1 reads SGHTA; CDR2 reads FQGNSA. This CDR3 reads CASSGDRGQPQHF. Incomplete CDR3 DNA: TGTGCCAGCAGCGGGGACAGGGGTCAGCCC.

Turning to this clone: The CDR3 end falls 3 residues outside the read, so it is completed with the germline J gene. This chain links TRBV10-3 with TRBJ1-2; TRBD1 agrees at 11 bases. The CDR3 has 17 residues. The germline V gene encodes CDR1 ENHRY and CDR2 SYGVKD. J was trimmed by 5 bases and V by 0 bases; bases with no gene match: 8. CDR3 region: CAISESDVGTGGYGYTF. Incomplete CDR3 DNA: TGTGCCATCAGTGAGTCCGACGTGGGGACAGGGGGATATGGC.

In the case of this clone: Read coverage stops 3 residues before the CDR3 terminus; the germline J gene supplies the remainder. This chain links TRBV7-9 with TRBJ1-2; D remains unclear. The CDR3 loop spans 13 amino acids. Germline V CDR1 and CDR2: SEHNR, FQNEAQ (reference sequence). The ends were cut back, 7 bases at V and 3 bases at J, with 12 bases in the middle. The DNA read from the CDR3 is TGTGCCAGCATCCCGGACTCAGACTATGGC. Translation: CASIPDSDYG. In full, the CDR3 reads CASIPDSDYGYTF.

This CDR3 is CASSLTGGALDNSPLHF. The sequenced part of the CDR3 DNA is TGTGCCAGCAGCTTAACAGGAGGGGCGTTGGATAATTCACCC. The rearrangement links TRBV7-3 to TRBJ1-6; tentative D call: TRBD1 (5 bases). The CDR3 end lies 3 residues beyond the end of the read and is filled in from the germline J gene. Trimming left V 0 bases short and J 5 bases short, with 14 bases between. This CDR3 is built from 17 residues. Germline assignment: CDR1 SGHTA and CDR2 FQGTGA.

A word on this clone: The read gets to within 3 residues of the CDR3 end, and the germline J gene fills in the rest. The J gene is TRBJ1-5, the V gene TRBV2; perhaps TRBD1 as D (5 bases). Between the trimmed V and J ends, which lost 6 bases and 7 bases, there was a span of 16 bases. CDR3 length: 14 residues. Germline CDR1 SNHLY, CDR2 FYNNEI. Incomplete CDR3 DNA: TGTGCCAGCAGCCAAGACAGTGGGAACCAGCCC. It encodes CASSQDSGNQP. The entire CDR3 sequence reads CASSQDSGNQPQHF. The full variable domain, rest sourced from reference TRBV2 and TRBJ1-5, is EPEVTQTPSHQVTQMGQEVILRCVPISNHLYFYWYRQILGQKVEFLVSFYNNEISEKSEIFDDQFSVERPDGSNFTLKIRSTKLEDSAMYFCASSQDSGNQPQHFGDGTRLSIL.

To note about this clone: The read finishes 3 residues shy of the CDR3 end, and the germline J gene is used to complete it. The chain combines TRBV20-1 with TRBJ1-4; 7 positions match TRBD1. The length of the CDR3 is 15 residues. Germline assignment: CDR1 DFQATT and CDR2 SNEGSKA (reference sequence). The trim removed 6 bases at V and 0 bases at J, leaving 7 bases unmatched. The sequenced CDR3 bases are TGCAGTGCGCCAGACAGGGATGCAACTAATGAAAAA. Translating it yields CSAPDRDATNEK. In full, the CDR3 reads CSAPDRDATNEKLFF.

Concerning this clone itself: The read is 3 residues too short to cover the CDR3 end, so that end is filled in from the germline J gene. The V gene is TRBV5-1, the J gene TRBJ2-7; 11 bases fit TRBD2. The germline V gene has CDR1 SGHRS and CDR2 YFSETQ. The CDR3 runs to 16 residues. The V segment lost 0 bases and the J segment 3 bases; nucleotides outside the gene matches: 5. CDR3: CASSLASSGGLYEQYF. Partial CDR3 DNA: TGCGCCAGCAGCTTGGCTTCTAGCGGGGGGCTCTACGAG.